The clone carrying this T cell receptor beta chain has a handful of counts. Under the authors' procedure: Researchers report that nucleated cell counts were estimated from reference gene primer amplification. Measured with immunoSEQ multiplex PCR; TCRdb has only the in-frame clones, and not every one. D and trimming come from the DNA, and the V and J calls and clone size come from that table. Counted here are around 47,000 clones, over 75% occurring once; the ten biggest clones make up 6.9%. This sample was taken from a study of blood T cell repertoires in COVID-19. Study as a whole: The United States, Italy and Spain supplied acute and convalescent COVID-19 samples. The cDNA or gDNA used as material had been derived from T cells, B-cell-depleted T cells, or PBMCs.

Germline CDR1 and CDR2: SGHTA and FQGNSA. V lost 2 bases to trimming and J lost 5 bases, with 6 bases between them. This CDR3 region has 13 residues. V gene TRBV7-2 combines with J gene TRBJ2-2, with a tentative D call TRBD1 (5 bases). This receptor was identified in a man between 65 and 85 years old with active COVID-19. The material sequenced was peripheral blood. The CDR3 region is CASSLYRTGELFF. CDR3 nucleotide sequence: TGTGCCAGCAGCTTATACAGGACCGGGGAGCTGTTTTTT.